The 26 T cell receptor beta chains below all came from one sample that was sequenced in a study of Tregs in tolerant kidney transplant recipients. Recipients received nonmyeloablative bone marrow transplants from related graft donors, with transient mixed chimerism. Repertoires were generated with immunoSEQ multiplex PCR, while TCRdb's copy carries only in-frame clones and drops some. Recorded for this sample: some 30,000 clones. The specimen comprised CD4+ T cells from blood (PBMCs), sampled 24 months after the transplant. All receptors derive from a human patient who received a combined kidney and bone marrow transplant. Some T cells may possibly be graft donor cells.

CDR3 amino acids: CASSQQTGDNSPLHF. The covered CDR3 bases are TGCGCCAGCAGCCAGCAGACAGGGGATAATTCACCC. This chain links TRBV4-1 with TRBJ1-6; 8 nucleotides align to TRBD1. Sequencing ends 3 residues short of the CDR3 end; the germline J gene provides the rest. Germline assignment: CDR1 MGHRA and CDR2 YSYEKL. Trimming removed 3 bases from V and 5 bases from J; junction bases left unmatched: 3. This CDR3 is built from 15 residues.

The covered CDR3 bases are TGCGCCAGCAGTCCTTGGGCACAGCGGGAAACAGATACG. It is translated as CASSPWAQRETDT. The complete CDR3 reads CASSPWAQRETDTQYF. The rearrangement uses TRBV10-2 and TRBJ2-3; 7 positions agree with TRBD2. The DNA ends 3 residues before the CDR3 does, and the rest of the CDR3 is filled in from the germline J gene. The CDR3 sequence is 16 residues long. V trimming: 5 bases; J trimming: 3 bases; junction bases outside the gene matches: 11. Per germline, CDR1 WSHSY and CDR2 SAAADI.

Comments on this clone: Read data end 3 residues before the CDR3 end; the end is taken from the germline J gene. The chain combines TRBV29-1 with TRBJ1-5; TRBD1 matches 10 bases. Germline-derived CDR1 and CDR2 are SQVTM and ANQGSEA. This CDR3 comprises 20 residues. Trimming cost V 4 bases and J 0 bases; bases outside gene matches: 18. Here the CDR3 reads CSVVFSERTGGTYSNQPQHF. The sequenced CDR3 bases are TGCAGCGTTGTATTCTCGGAGCGGACAGGGGGAACCTATAGCAATCAGCCC.

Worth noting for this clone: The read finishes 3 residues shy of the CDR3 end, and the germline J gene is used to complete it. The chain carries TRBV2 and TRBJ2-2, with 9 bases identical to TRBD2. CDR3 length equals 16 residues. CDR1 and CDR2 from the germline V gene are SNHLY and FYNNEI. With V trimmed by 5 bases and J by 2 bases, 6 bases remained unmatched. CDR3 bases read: TGTGCCAGCAGTCCTACTAGCGGGCTAAACACCGGGGAG. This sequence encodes CASSPTSGLNTGE. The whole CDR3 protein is CASSPTSGLNTGELFF.

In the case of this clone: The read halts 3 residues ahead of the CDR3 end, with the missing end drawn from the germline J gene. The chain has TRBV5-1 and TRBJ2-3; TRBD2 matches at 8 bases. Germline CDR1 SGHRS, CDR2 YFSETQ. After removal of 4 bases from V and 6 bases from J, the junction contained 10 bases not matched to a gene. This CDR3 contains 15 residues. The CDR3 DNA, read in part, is TGCGCCAGCAGCGGTAGCGGGGAAGGTTGGGATACG. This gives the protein CASSGSGEGWDT. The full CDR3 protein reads CASSGSGEGWDTQYF. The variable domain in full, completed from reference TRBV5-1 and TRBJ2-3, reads KAGVTQTPRYLIKTRGQQVTLSCSPISGHRSVSWYQQTPGQGLQFLFEYFSETQRNKGNFPGRFSGRQFSNSRSEMNVSTLELGDSALYLCASSGSGEGWDTQYFGPGTRLTVL.

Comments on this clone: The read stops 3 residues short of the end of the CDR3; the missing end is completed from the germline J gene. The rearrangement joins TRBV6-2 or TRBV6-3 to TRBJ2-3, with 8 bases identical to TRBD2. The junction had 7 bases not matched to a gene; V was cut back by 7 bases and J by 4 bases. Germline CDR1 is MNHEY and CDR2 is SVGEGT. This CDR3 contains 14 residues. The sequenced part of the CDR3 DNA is TGTGCCAGCACTTCGGGGGGGGCCTCAGATACG. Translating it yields CASTSGGASDT. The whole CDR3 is CASTSGGASDTQYF.

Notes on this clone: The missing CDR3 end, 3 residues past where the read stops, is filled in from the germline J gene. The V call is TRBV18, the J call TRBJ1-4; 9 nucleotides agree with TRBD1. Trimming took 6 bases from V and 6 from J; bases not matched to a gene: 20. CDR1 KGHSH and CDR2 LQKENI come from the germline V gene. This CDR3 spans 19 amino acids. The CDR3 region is CASSSKAGQGPQRDEKLFF. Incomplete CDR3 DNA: TGTGCCAGCTCGTCCAAAGCCGGACAGGGGCCCCAGCGTGATGAAAAA.

The CDR3 bases that were read are TGTGCCAGCAGTGGGGTAGGGGAAAAA. Encoded protein: CASSGVGEK. The entire CDR3 protein is CASSGVGEKLFF. The V call is TRBV2, the J call TRBJ1-4; D uncertain. The observed sequence ends 3 residues before the CDR3 terminus, with the missing tail filled in from the germline J gene. This CDR3 is 12 amino acids long. Germline values: CDR1 SNHLY, CDR2 FYNNEI. The V and J ends lost 4 bases and 8 bases respectively, with 8 bases between them.

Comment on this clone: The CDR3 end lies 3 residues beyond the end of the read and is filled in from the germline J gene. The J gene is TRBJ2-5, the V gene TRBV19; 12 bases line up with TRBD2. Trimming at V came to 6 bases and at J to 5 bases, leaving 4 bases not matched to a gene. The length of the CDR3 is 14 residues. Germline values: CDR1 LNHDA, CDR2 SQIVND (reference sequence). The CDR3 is CASRGLAGGETQYF. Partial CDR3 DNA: TGTGCCAGTAGAGGGCTAGCGGGAGGGGAGACC. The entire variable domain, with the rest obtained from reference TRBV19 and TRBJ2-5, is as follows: DGGITQSPKYLFRKEGQNVTLSCEQNLNHDAMYWYRQDPGQGLRLIYYSQIVNDFQKGDIAEGYSVSREKKESFPLTVTSAQKNPTAFYLCASRGLAGGETQYFGPGTRLLVL.

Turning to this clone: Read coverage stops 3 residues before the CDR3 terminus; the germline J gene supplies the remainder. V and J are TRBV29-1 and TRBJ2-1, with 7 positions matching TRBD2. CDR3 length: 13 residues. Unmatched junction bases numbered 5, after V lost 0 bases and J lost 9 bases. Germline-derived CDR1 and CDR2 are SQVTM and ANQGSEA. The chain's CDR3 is CSVEEERGTEQFF. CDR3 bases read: TGCAGCGTTGAAGAGGAGCGGGGTACTGAG.

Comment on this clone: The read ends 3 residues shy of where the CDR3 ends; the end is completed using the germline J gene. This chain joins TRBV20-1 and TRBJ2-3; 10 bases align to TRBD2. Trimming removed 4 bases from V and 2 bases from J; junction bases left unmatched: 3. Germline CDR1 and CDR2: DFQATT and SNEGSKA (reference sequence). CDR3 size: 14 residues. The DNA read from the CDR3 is TGCAGTGCTATACTAGCGGGGTTCACAGATACG. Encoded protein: CSAILAGFTDT. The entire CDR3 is CSAILAGFTDTQYF.

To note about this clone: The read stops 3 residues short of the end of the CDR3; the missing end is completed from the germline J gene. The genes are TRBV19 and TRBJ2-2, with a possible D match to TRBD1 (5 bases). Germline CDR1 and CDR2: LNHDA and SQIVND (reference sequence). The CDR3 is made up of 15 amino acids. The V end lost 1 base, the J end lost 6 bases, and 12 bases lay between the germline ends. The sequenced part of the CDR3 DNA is TGTGCCAGTAGTATAGTCCAGGGCTCGGCCGGGGAG. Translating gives CASSIVQGSAGE. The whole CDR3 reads CASSIVQGSAGELFF.

The CDR3 DNA, read in part, is TGCGCCAGCAGCAGGGGGCCGGGCACAGATACG. Translation: CASSRGPGTDT. The full-length CDR3 reads as CASSRGPGTDTQYF. The chain couples TRBV5-1 to TRBJ2-3, with 7 bases fitting TRBD1. The read is 3 residues too short to cover the CDR3 end, so that end is filled in from the germline J gene. CDR3 length: 14 amino acids. The J segment lost 1 base and the V segment lost 4 bases, leaving 3 bases of the junction unmatched. Germline V gene data show CDR1 as SGHRS and CDR2 as YFSETQ.

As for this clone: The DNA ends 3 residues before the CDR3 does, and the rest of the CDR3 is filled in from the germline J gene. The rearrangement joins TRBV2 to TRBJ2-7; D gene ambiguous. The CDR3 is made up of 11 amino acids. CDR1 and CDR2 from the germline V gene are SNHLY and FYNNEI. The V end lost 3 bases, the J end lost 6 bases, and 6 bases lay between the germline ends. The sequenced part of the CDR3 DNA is TGTGCCAGCAGTGATCAGGTCGAG. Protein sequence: CASSDQVE. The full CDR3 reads CASSDQVEQYF.

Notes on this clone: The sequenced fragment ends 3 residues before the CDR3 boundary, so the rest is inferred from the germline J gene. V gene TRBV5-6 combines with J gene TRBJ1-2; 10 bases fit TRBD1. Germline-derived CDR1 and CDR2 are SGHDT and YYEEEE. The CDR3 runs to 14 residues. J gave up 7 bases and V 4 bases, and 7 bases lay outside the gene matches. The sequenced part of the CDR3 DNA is TGTGCCAGCAGCATGACAGGGGGCGAGCTTGGC. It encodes CASSMTGGELG. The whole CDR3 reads CASSMTGGELGYTF. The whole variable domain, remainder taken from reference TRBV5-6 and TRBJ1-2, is DAGVTQSPTHLIKTRGQQVTLRCSPKSGHDTVSWYQQALGQGPQFIFQYYEEEERQRGNFPDRFSGHQFPNYSSELNVNALLLGDSALYLCASSMTGGELGYTFGSGTRLTVV.

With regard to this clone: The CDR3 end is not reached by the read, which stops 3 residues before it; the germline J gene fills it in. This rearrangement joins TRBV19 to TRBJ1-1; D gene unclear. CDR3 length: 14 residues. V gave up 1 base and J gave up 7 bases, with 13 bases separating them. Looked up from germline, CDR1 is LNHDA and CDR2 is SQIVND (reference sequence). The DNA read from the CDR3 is TGTGCCAGTAGTATAGGACCCACGGACTTTGAA. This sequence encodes CASSIGPTDFE. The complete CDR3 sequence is CASSIGPTDFEAFF.

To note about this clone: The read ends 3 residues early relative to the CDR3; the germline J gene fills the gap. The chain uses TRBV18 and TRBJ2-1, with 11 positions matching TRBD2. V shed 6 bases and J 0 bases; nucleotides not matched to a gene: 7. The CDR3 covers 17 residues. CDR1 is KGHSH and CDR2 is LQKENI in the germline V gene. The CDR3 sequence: CASSDPSGRLSYNEQFF. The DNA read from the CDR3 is TGTGCCAGCTCCGATCCTAGCGGGAGGCTCTCCTACAATGAG.

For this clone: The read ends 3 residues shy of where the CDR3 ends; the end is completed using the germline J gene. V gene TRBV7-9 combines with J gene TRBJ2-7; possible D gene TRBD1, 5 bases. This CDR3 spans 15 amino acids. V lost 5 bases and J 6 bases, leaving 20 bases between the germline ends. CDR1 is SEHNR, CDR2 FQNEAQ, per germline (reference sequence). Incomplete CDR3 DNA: TGTGCCAGCAGCCCCCCCCGGCTAGGGGCCCTCGAG. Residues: CASSPPRLGALE. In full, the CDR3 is CASSPPRLGALEQYF.

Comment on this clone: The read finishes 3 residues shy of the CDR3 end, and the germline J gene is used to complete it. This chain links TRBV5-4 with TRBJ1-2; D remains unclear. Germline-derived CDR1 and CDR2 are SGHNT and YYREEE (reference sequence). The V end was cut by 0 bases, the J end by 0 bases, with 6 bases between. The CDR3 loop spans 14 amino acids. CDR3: CASSLVSANYGYTF. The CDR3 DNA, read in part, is TGTGCCAGCAGCTTGGTCTCCGCTAACTATGGC.

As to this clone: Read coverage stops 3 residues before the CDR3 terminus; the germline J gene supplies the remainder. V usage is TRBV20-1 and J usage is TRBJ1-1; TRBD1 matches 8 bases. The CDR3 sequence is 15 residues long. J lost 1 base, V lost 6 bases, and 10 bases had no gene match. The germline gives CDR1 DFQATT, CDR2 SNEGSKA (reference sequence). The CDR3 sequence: CSAKAGGDGNTEAFF. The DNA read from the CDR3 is TGCAGTGCAAAAGCAGGGGGCGATGGGAACACTGAA.

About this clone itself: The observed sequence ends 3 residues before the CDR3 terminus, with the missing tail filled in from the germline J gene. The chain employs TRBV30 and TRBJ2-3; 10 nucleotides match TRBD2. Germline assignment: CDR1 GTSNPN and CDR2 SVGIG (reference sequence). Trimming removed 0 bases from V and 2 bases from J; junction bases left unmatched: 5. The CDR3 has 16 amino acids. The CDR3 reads CAWSVPTSGFTDTQYF. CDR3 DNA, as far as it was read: TGTGCCTGGAGTGTACCGACTAGCGGGTTCACAGATACG.

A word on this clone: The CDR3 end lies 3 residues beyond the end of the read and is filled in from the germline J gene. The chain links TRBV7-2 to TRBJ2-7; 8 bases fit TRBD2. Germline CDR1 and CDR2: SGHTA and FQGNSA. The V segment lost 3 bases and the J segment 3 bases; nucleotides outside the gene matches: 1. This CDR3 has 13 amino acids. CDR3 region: CASSLGLVYEQYF. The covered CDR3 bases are TGTGCCAGCAGCTTGGGACTAGTCTACGAG. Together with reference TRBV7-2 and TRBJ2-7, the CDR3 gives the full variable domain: GAGVSQSPSNKVTEKGKDVELRCDPISGHTALYWYRQSLGQGLEFLIYFQGNSAPDKSGLPSDRFSAERTGGSVSTLTIQRTQQEDSAVYLCASSLGLVYEQYFGPGTRLTVT.

The CDR3 sequence is CASSLTGRGNYGYTF. The sequenced CDR3 bases are TGTGCCAGCAGCTTAACAGGGAGGGGTAACTATGGC. The rearrangement joins TRBV5-5 to TRBJ1-2, with TRBD1 as a possible D gene (6 bases). The read finishes 3 residues shy of the CDR3 end, and the germline J gene is used to complete it. Germline V gives CDR1 SGHKS, CDR2 YYEKEE (reference sequence). CDR3 length equals 15 residues. Trimming left V 2 bases short and J 1 base short, with 12 bases between.

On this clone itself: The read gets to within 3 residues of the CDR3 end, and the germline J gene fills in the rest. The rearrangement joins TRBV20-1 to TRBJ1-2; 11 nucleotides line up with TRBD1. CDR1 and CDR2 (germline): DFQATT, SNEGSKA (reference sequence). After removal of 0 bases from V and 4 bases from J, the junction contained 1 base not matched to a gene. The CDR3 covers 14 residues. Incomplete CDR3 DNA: TGCAGTGCTAGAGAGGGGACAGGGGGCTATGGC. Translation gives CSAREGTGGYG. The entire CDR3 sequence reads CSAREGTGGYGYTF.

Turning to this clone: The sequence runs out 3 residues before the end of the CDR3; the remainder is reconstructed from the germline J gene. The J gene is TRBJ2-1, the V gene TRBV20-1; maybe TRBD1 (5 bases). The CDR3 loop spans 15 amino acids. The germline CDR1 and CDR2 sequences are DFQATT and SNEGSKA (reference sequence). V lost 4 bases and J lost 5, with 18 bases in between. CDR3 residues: CSAKGSPPNHNEQFF. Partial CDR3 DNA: TGCAGTGCTAAGGGGTCACCTCCTAATCACAATGAG.

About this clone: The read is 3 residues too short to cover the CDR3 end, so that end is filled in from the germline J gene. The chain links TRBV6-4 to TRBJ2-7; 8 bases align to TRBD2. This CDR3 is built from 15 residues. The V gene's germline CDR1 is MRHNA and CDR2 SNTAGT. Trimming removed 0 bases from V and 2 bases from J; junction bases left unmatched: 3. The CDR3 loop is CASSDSSGRPYEQYF. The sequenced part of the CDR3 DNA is TGTGCCAGCAGTGACTCGAGCGGGAGACCCTACGAG.